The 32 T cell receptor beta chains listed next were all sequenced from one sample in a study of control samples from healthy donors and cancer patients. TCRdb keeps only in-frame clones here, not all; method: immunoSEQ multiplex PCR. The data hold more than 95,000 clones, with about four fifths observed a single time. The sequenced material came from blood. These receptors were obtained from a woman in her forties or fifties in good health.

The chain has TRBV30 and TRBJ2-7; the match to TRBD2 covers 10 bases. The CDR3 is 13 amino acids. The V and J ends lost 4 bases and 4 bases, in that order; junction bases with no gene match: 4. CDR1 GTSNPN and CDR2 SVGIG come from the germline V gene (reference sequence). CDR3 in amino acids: CAWTSGRTYEQYF. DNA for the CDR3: TGTGCCTGGACTAGCGGGAGAACTTACGAGCAGTACTTC.

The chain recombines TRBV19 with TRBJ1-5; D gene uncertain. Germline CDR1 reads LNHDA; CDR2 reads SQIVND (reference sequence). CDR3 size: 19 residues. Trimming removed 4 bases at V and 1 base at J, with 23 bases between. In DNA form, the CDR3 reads TGTGCCAGTAGTACCCCCTCCCGGGGAGGGCTTAGCAGCAATCAGCCCCAGCATTTT. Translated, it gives CASSTPSRGGLSSNQPQHF.

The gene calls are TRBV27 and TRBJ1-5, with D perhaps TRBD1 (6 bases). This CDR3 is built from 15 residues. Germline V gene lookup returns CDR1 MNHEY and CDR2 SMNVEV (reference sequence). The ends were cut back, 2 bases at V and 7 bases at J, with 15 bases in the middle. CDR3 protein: CASSLDRKGRQPQHF. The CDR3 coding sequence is TGTGCCAGCAGTTTAGACAGGAAGGGTCGGCAGCCCCAGCATTTT.

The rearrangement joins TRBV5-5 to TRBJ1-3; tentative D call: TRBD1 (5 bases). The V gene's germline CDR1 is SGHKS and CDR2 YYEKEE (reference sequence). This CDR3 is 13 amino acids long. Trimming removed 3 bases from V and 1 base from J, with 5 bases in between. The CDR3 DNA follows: TGTGCCAGCAGCTGGACATCTGGAAACACCATATATTTT. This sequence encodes CASSWTSGNTIYF.

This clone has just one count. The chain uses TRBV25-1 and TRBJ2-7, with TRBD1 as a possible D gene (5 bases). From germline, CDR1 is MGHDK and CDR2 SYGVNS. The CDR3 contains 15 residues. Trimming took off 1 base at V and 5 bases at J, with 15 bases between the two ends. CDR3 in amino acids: CASSESGPGSHEQYF. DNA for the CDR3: TGTGCCAGCAGTGAATCAGGGCCAGGGTCACACGAGCAGTACTTC.

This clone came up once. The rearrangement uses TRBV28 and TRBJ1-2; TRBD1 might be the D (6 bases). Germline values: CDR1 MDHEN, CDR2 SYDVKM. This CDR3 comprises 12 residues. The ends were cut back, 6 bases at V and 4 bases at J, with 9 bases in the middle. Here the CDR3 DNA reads TGTGCCAGCAGCGGACAGTTCTATGGCTACACCTTC. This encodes CASSGQFYGYTF.

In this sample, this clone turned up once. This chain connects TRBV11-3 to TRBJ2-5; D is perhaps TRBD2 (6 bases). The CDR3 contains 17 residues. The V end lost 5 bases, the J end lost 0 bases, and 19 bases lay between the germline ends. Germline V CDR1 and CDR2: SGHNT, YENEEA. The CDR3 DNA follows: TGTGCCAGCAGCCCCGGTTTACTAGCAGGTAACCAAGAGACCCAGTACTTC. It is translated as CASSPGLLAGNQETQYF.

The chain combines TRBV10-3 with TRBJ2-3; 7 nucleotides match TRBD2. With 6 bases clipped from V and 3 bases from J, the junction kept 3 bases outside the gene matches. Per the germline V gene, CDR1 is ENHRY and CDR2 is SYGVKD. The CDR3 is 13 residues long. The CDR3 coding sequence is TGTGCCATCAGGGGGGGGGAAACAGATACGCAGTATTTT. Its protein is CAIRGGETDTQYF.

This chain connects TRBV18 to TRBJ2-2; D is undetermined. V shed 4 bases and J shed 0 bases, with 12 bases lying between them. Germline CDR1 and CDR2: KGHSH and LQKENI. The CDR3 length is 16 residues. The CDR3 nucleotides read TGTGCCAGCTCACGCGACTCCGTCGCGAACACCGGGGAGCTGTTTTTT. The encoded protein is CASSRDSVANTGELFF.

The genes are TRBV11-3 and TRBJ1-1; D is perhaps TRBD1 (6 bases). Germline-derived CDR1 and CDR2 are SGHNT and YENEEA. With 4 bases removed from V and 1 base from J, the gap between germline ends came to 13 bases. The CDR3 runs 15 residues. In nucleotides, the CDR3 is TGTGCCAGCAGCTCGGGGGGACAACCGAACACTGAAGCTTTCTTT. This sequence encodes CASSSGGQPNTEAFF.

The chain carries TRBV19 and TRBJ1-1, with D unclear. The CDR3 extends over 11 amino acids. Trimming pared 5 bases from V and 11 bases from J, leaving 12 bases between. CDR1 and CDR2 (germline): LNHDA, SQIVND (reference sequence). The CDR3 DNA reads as TGTGCCAGTAGTGCCGGTTTGGTGGCTTTCTTT. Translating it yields CASSAGLVAFF.

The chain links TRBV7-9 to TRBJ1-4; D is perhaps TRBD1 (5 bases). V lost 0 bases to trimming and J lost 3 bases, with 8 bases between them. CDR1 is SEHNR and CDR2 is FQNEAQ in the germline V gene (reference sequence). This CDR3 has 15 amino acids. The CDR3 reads CASSLAQGANEKLFF. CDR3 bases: TGTGCCAGCAGCTTAGCTCAGGGCGCTAATGAAAAACTGTTTTTT. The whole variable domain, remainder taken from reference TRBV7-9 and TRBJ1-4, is DTGVSQNPRHKITKRGQNVTFRCDPISEHNRLYWYRQTLGQGPEFLTYFQNEAQLEKSRLLSDRFSAERPKGSFSTLEIQRTEQGDSAMYLCASSLAQGANEKLFFGSGTQLSVL.

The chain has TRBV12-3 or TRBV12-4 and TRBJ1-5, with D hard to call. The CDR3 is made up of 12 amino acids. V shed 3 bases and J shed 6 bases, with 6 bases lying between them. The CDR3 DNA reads TGTGCCAGCAGTTTTCTTGCTCAGCCCCAGCATTTT. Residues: CASSFLAQPQHF.

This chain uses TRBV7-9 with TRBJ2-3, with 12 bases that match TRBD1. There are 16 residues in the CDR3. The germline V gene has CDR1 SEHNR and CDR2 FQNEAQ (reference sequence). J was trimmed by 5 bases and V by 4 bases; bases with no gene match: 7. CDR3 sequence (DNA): TGTGCCAGCAGCTCGGACCGGGACAGGGGGCTAGATACGCAGTATTTT. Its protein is CASSSDRDRGLDTQYF.

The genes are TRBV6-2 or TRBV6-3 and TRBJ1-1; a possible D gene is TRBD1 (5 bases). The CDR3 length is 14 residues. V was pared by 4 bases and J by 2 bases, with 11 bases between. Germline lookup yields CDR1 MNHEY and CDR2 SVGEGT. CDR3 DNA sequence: TGTGCCAGCAGTTGGGCGGGGGACAACACTGAAGCTTTCTTT. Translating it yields CASSWAGDNTEAFF.

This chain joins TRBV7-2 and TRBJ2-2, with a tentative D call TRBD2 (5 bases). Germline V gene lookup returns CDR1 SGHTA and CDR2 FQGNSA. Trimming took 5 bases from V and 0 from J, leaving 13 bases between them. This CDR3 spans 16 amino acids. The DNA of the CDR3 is TGTGCCAGCAGCCACCGGGGAAGCGCGAACACCGGGGAGCTGTTTTTT. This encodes CASSHRGSANTGELFF.

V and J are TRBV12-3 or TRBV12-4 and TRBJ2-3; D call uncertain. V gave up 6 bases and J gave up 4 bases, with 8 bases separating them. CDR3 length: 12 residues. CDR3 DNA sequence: TGTGCCAGCAGCCAATTACCAGATACGCAGTATTTT. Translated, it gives CASSQLPDTQYF.

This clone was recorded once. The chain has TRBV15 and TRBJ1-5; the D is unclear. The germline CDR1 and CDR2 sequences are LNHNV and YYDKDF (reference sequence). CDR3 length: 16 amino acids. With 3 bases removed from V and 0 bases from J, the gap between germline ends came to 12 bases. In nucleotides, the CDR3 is TGTGCCACCAGCAGCATGACCGATAGTAGCAATCAGCCCCAGCATTTT. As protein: CATSSMTDSSNQPQHF. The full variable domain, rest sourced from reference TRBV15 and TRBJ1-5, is DAMVIQNPRYQVTQFGKPVTLSCSQTLNHNVMYWYQQKSSQAPKLLFHYYDKDFNNEADTPDNFQSRRPNTSFCFLDIRSPGLGDTAMYLCATSSMTDSSNQPQHFGDGTRLSIL.

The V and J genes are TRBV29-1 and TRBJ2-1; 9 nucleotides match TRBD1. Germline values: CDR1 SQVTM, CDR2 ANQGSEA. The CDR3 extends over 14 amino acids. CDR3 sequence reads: CSIGWGQGSSEQFF. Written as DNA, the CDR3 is TGCAGTATTGGGTGGGGACAGGGAAGTAGTGAGCAGTTCTTC.

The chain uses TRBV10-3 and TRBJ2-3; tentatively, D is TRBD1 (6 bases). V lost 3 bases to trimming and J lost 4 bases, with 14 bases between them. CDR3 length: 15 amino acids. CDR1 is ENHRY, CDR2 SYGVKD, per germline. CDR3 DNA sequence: TGTGCCATCAGTGATGTACAGGGAAGGGCAGATACGCAGTATTTT. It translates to CAISDVQGRADTQYF.

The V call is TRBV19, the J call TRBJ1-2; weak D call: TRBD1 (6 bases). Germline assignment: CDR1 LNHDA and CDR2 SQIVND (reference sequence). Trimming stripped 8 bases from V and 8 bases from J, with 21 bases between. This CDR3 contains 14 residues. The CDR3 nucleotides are TGTGCCAGTGAGGGGGTAGAAGTCTTCGGGGGCTACACCTTC. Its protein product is CASEGVEVFGGYTF.

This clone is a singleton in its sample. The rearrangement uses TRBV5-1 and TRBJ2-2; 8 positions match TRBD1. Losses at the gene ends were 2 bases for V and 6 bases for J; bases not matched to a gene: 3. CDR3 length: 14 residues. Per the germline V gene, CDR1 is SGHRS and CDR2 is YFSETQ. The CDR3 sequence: CASSFPQGAGELFF. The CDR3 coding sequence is TGCGCCAGCAGCTTTCCACAGGGGGCCGGGGAGCTGTTTTTT.

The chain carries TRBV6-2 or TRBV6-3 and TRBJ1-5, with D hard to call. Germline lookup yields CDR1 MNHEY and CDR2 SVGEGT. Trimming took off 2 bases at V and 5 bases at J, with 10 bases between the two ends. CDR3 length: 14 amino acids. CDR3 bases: TGTGCCAGCAGTTACGGCAGCCTACATCAGCCCCAGCATTTT. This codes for CASSYGSLHQPQHF.

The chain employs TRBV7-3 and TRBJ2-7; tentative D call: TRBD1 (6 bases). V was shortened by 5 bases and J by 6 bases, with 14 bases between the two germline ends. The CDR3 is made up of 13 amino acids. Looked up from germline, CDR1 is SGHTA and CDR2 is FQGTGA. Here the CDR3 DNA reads TGTGCCAGCAGCCTACAGGGATACTCCGAGCAGTACTTC. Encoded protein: CASSLQGYSEQYF.

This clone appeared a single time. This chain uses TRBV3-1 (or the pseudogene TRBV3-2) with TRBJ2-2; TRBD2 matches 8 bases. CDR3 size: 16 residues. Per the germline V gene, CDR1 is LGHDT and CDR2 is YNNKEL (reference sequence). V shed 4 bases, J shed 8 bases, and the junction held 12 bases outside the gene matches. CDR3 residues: CASSPVRRGGKGELFF. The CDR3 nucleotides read TGTGCCAGCAGCCCAGTCCGACGGGGGGGCAAAGGGGAGCTGTTTTTT.

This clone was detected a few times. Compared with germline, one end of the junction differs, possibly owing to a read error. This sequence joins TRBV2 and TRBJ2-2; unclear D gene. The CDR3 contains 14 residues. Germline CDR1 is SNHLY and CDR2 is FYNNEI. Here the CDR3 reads CASREALSTGELFF. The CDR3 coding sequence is TGTGCCAGCAGGGAAGCGCTGAGCACCGGGGAGCTGTTTTTT.

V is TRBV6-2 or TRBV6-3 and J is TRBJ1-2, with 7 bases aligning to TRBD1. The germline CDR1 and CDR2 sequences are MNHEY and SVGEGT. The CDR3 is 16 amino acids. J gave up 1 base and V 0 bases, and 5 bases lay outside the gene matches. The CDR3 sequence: CASSYSAGQDNYGYTF. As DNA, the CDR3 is TGTGCCAGCAGTTACTCCGCCGGACAGGATAACTATGGCTACACCTTC.

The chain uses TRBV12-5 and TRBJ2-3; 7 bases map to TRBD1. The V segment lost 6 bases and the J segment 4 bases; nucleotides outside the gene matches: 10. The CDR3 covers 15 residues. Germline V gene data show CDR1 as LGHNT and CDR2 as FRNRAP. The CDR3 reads CASGRTGTAADTQYF. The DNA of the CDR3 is TGTGCTAGTGGCCGAACCGGGACAGCAGCAGATACGCAGTATTTT.

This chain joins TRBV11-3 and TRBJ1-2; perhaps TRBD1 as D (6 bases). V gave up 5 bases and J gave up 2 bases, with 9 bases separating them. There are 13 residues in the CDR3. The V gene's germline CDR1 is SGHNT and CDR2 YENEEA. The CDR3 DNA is TGTGCCAGCAGCCAAACAGGGAACTATGGCTACACCTTC. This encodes CASSQTGNYGYTF.

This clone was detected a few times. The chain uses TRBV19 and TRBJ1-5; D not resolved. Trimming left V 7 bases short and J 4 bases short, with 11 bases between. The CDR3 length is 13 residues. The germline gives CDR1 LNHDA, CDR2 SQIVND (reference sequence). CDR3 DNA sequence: TGTGCCAGTACGCTAGCGAGGAATCAGCCCCAGCATTTT. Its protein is CASTLARNQPQHF.

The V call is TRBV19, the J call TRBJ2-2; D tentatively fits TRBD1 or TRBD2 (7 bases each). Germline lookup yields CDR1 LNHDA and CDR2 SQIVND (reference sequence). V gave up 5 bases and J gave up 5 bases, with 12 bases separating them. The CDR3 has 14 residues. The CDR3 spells CASSPGGGTGELFF. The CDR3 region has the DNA TGTGCCAGTAGTCCAGGGGGGGGAACCGGGGAGCTGTTTTTT.

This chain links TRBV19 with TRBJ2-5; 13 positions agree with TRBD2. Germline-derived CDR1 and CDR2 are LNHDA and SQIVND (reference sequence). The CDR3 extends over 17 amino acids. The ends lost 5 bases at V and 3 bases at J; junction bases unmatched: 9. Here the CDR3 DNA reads TGTGCCAGTAGTCCTCGGACTAGCGGGAGATGGGAAGAGACCCAGTACTTC. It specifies CASSPRTSGRWEETQYF. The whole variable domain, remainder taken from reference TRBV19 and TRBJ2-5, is DGGITQSPKYLFRKEGQNVTLSCEQNLNHDAMYWYRQDPGQGLRLIYYSQIVNDFQKGDIAEGYSVSREKKESFPLTVTSAQKNPTAFYLCASSPRTSGRWEETQYFGPGTRLLVL.